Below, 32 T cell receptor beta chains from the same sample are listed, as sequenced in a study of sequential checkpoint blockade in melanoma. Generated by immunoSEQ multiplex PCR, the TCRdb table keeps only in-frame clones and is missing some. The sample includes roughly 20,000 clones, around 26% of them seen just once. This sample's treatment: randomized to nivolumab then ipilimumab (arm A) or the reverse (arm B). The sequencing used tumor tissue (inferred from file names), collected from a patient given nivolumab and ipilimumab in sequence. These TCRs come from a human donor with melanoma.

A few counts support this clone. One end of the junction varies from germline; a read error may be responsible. CDR3 sequence: CAISGGVQNIQYF. CDR3 coding DNA: TGTGCCATCAGTGGGGGAGTCCAAAACATTCAGTACTTC. The V call is TRBV6-8, the J call TRBJ2-4; D is possibly TRBD1 or TRBD2 (5 bases each). The CDR3 is 13 amino acids. Germline lookup yields CDR1 MNHGY and CDR2 SAAAGT.

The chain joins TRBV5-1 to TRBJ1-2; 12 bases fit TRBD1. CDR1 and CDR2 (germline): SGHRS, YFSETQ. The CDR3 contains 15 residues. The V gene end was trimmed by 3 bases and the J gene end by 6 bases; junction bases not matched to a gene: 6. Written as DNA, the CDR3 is TGCGCCAGCAGCTGGGGGACAGGGGGCAGAAATGGCTACACCTTC. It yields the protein CASSWGTGGRNGYTF.

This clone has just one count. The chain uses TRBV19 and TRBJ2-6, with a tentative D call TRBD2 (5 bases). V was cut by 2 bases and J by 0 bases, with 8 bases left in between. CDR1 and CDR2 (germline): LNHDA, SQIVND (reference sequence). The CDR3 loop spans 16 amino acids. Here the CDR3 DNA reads TGTGCCAGTAGTATAAGGGAGAGCTCTGGGGCCAACGTCCTGACTTTC. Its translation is CASSIRESSGANVLTF.

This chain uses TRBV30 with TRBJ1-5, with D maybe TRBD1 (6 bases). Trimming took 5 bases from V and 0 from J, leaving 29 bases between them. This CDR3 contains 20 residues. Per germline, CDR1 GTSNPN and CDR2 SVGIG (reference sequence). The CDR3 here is CAWSDWPGDRRGNSNQPQHF. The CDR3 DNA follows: TGTGCCTGGTCGGATTGGCCGGGAGACAGGAGGGGGAATAGCAATCAGCCCCAGCATTTT.

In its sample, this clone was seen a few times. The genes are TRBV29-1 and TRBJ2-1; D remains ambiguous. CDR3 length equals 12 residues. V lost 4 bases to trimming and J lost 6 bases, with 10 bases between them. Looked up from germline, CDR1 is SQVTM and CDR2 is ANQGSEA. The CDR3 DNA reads TGCAGCGTTGCTCGAGATTTCAATGAGCAGTTCTTC. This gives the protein CSVARDFNEQFF.

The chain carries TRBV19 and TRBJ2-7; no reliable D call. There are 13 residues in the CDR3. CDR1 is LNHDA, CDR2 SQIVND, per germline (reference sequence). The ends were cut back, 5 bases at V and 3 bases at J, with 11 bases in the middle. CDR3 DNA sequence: TGTGCCAGTAGTCCGACAAGTTACTACGAGCAGTACTTC. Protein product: CASSPTSYYEQYF. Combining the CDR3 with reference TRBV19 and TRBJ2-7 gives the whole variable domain DGGITQSPKYLFRKEGQNVTLSCEQNLNHDAMYWYRQDPGQGLRLIYYSQIVNDFQKGDIAEGYSVSREKKESFPLTVTSAQKNPTAFYLCASSPTSYYEQYFGPGTRLTVT.

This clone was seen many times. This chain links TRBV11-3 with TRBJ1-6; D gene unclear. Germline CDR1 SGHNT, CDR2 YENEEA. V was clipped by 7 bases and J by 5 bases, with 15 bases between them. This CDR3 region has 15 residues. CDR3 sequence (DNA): TGTGCCAGCACCTTGGGAGGACGAGATAATTCACCCCTCCACTTT. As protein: CASTLGGRDNSPLHF.

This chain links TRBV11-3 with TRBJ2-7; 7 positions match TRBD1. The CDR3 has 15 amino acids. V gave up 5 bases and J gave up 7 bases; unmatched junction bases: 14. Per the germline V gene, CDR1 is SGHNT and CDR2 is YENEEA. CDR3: CASSPRTGHFIEQYF. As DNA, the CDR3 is TGTGCCAGCAGCCCACGGACAGGCCATTTTATAGAGCAGTACTTC.

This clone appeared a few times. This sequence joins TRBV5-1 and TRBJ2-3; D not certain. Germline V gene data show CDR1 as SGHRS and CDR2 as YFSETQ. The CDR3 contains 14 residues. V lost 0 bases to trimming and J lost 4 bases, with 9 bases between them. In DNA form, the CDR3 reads TGCGCCAGCAGCTTGGCAGTCTCCCCAGATACGCAGTATTTT. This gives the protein CASSLAVSPDTQYF.

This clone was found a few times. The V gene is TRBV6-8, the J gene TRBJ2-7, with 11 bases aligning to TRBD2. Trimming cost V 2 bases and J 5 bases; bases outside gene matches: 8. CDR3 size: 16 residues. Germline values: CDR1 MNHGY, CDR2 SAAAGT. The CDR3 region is CASSYLPGTSGDEQYF. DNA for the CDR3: TGTGCCAGCAGTTACCTCCCCGGGACTAGCGGTGACGAGCAGTACTTC.

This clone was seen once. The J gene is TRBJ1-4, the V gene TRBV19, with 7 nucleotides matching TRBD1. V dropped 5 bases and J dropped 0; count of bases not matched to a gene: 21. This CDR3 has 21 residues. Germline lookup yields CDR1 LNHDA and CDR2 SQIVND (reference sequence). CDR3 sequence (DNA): TGTGCCAGTAGTCCCCTCATTCCGTCCCGGGACAGTCTTTCAACTAATGAAAAACTGTTTTTT. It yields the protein CASSPLIPSRDSLSTNEKLFF. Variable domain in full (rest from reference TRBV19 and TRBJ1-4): DGGITQSPKYLFRKEGQNVTLSCEQNLNHDAMYWYRQDPGQGLRLIYYSQIVNDFQKGDIAEGYSVSREKKESFPLTVTSAQKNPTAFYLCASSPLIPSRDSLSTNEKLFFGSGTQLSVL.

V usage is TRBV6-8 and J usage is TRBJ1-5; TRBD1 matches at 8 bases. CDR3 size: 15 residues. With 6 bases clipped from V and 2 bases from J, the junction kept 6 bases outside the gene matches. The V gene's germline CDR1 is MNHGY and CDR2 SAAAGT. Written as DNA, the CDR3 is TGTGCCAGCAGATTAGGACAGGGTGGCAATCAGCCCCAGCATTTT. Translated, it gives CASRLGQGGNQPQHF.

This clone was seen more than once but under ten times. The CDR3 nucleotides are TGTGCCAGCAGGATTACAGGGTCTTTGAACGAGCAGTACTTC. Its protein is CASRITGSLNEQYF. V and J are TRBV6-8 and TRBJ2-7, with a possible D match to TRBD1 (6 bases). Germline V gene data show CDR1 as MNHGY and CDR2 as SAAAGT. CDR3 length: 14 amino acids. V lost 6 bases, J lost 5 bases, and 17 bases lay in between.

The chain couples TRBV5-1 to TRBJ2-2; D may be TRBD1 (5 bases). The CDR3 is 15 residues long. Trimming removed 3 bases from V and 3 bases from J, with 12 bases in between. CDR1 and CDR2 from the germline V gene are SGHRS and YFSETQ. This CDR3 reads CASSYSGMDTGELFF. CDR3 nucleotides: TGCGCCAGCAGCTATTCAGGGATGGACACCGGGGAGCTGTTTTTT.

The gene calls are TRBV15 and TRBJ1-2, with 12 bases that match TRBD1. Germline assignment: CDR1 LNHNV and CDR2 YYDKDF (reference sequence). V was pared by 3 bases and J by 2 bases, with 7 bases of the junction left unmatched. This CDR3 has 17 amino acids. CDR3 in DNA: TGTGCCACCAGCAGCTCCCGGGACAGGGGGCTCAACTATGGCTACACCTTC. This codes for CATSSSRDRGLNYGYTF.

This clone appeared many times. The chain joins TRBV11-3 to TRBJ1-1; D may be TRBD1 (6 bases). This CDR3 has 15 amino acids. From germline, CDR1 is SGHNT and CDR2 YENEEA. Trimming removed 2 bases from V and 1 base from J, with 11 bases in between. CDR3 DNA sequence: TGTGCCAGCAGCTTAATTATAGGGGGGAACACTGAAGCTTTCTTT. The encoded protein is CASSLIIGGNTEAFF.

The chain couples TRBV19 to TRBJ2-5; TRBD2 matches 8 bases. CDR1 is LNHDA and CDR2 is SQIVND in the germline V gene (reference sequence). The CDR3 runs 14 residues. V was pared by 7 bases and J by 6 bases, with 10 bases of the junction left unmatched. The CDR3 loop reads CASIPTSVKKTQYF. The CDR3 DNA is TGTGCCAGTATTCCGACTAGCGTAAAAAAGACCCAGTACTTC.

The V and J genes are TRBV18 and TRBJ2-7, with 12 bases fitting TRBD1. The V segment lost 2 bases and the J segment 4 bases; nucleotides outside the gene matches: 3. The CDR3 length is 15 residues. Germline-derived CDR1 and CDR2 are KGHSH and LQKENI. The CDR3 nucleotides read TGTGCCAGCTCACCAGGGACAGGGGGCACTTACGAGCAGTACTTC. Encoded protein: CASSPGTGGTYEQYF.

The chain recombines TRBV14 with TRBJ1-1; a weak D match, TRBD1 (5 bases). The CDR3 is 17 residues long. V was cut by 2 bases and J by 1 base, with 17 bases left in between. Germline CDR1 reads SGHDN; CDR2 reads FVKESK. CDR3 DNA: TGTGCCAGCAGCCAATTTTTGCGGGCAGGGCCGAACACTGAAGCTTTCTTT. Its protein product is CASSQFLRAGPNTEAFF.

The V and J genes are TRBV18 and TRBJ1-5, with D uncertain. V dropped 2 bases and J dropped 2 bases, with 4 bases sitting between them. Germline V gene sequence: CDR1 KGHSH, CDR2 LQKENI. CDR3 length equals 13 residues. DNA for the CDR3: TGTGCCAGCTCACCAGGGGGCAATCAGCCCCAGCATTTT. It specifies CASSPGGNQPQHF.

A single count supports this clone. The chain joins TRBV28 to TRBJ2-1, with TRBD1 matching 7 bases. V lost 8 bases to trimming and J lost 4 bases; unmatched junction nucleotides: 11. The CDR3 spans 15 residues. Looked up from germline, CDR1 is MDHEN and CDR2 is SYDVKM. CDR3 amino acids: CASLNSDRAYNEQFF. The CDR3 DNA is TGTGCCAGCCTCAATAGTGACAGGGCTTACAATGAGCAGTTCTTC.

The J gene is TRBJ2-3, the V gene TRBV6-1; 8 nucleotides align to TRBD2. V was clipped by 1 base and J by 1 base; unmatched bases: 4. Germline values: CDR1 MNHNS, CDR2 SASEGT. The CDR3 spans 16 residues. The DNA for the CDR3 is TGTGCCAGCAGTGAAGGCAGCGGGGGCCGCACAGATACGCAGTATTTT. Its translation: CASSEGSGGRTDTQYF.

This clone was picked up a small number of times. CDR3 region: CASSSQRTSGTGDTQYF. CDR3 nucleotide sequence: TGTGCCAGCAGTTCCCAACGGACTAGCGGGACCGGAGATACGCAGTATTTT. This sequence joins TRBV6-8 and TRBJ2-3; the match to TRBD2 covers 12 bases. V lost 4 bases to trimming and J lost 5 bases; unmatched junction nucleotides: 10. Germline V gives CDR1 MNHGY, CDR2 SAAAGT. This CDR3 has 17 amino acids.

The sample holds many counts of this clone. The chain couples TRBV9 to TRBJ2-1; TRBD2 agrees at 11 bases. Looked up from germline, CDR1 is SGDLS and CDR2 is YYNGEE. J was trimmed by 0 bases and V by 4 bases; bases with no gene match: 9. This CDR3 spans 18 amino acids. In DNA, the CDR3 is TGTGCCAGCAGCTTAGGGGGACTAGCGGAAAGCTCCTACAATGAGCAGTTCTTC. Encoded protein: CASSLGGLAESSYNEQFF.

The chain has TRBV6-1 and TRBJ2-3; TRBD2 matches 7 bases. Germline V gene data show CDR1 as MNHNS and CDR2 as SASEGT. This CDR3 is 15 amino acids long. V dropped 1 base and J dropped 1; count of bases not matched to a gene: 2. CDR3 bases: TGTGCCAGCAGTGAAGAAGCGGGGCGCACAGATACGCAGTATTTT. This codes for CASSEEAGRTDTQYF.

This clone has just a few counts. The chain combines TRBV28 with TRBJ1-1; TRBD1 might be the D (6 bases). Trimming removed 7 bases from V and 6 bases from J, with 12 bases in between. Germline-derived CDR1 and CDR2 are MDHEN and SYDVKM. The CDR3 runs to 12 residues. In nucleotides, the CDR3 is TGTGCCAGCAAACTCACAGGGTCTGAAGCTTTCTTT. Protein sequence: CASKLTGSEAFF.

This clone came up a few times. The CDR3 spells CASTETGMNTEAFF. The CDR3 DNA sequence: TGTGCCAGCACCGAGACAGGGATGAACACTGAAGCTTTCTTT. The chain carries TRBV6-8 and TRBJ1-1; the match to TRBD1 covers 7 bases. The CDR3 is 14 amino acids. Germline V gives CDR1 MNHGY, CDR2 SAAAGT. V lost 7 bases, J lost 0 bases, and 5 bases stayed unmatched.

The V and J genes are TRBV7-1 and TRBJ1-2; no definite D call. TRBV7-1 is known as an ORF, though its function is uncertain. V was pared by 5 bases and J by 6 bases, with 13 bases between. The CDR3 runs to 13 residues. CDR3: CASSLHVDHGYTF. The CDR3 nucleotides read TGTGCCAGCAGCCTGCATGTAGACCATGGCTACACCTTC.

DNA for the CDR3: TGCGCCAGCAGCCAAGACCGACTAGCTCTTCATCTGGGTGAGCAGTTCTTC. As protein: CASSQDRLALHLGEQFF. The chain carries TRBV23-1 and TRBJ2-1, with 7 bases matching TRBD2. TRBV23-1 is treated as an ORF (open reading frame) with a function not yet certain. This CDR3 is 17 amino acids long. Trimming removed 6 bases from V and 9 bases from J; junction bases left unmatched: 20.

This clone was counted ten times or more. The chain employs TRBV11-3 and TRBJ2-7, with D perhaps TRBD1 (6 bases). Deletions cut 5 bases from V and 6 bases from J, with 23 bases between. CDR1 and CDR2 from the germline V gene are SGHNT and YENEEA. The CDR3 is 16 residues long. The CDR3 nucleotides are TGTGCCAGCAGCCCCTCCACGGGGCTGGGGGCGGGCGAGCAGTACTTC. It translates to CASSPSTGLGAGEQYF.

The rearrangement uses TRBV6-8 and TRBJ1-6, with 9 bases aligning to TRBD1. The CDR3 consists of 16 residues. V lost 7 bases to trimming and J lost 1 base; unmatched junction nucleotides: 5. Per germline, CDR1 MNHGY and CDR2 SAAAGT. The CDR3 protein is CASNRDRVSYNSPLHF. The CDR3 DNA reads TGTGCCAGCAACCGGGACAGGGTGTCCTATAATTCACCCCTCCACTTT.

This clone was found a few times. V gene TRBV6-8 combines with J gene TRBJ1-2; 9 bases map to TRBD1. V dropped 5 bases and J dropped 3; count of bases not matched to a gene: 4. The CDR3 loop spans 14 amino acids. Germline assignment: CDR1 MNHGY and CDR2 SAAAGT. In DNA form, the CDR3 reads TGTGCCAGCAGTGGGGGACAGGGCTACTATGGCTACACCTTC. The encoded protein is CASSGGQGYYGYTF.